The next 27 T cell receptor beta chains were all read from a single sample in a study of beta chain features in type 1 diabetes (dated by TCRdb to 2016 to 2019). Overall study outcomes, separate from this receptor: Type 1 diabetes patients showed a moderate but significant shortening of TCRB CDR3 length in all four CD4+ subsets.

Preparation of the library involved the immunoSEQ multiplex PCR assay. All of the isolated RNA was reverse transcribed with the High Capacity cDNA Reverse Transcription Kit, so expressed TCRB transcripts were sequenced. TCRdb retrieved this table from immuneACCESS and kept in-frame rearrangements only. Not all clones are present; in checked studies, unresolved V genes account for under half, and no reason is known for the remainder. Recorded for this sample are about 660,000 clones; more than 12% of them occurred a single time. The ten largest clones represent 0.03% to 0.04% of the sample. Antigen specificity for these receptors is unknown. The sample taken for sequencing was naive CD4+ T cells from blood. In light of the paper, this sample's cell subset or site label describes: true naive CD4+ T cells. The receptor set was obtained from a man aged 18 to 30 with type 1 diabetes.

The rearrangement uses TRBV21-1 and TRBJ2-1; the table assigns TRBD1, which was not confirmed against the DNA. TRBV21-1 is annotated as a pseudogene. CDR3 size: 15 residues. The CDR3 is CASTTLPGRSNEQFF. CDR3 bases: TGTGCCAGCACCACCCTTCCAGGCCGTTCCAATGAGCAGTTCTTC.

The chain is built from TRBV2 and TRBJ1-2; D gene uncertain. The germline V and J ends were trimmed by 7 bases and 4 bases, with 16 bases remaining between them. This CDR3 contains 14 residues. Germline loops: CDR1 SNHLY, CDR2 FYNNEI. The CDR3 loop reads CASTRTPPSYGYTF. The CDR3 nucleotides are TGTGCCAGCACACGGACTCCCCCTAGCTATGGCTACACCTTC. Looking up the rest from reference TRBV2 and TRBJ1-2 gives the full variable domain: EPEVTQTPSHQVTQMGQEVILRCVPISNHLYFYWYRQILGQKVEFLVSFYNNEISEKSEIFDDQFSVERPDGSNFTLKIRSTKLEDSAMYFCASTRTPPSYGYTFGSGTRLTVV.

The chain couples TRBV5-6 to TRBJ1-6; tentative D call: TRBD1 (6 bases). V was trimmed by 0 bases and J by 7 bases, leaving 11 bases between them. CDR1 is SGHDT, CDR2 YYEEEE, per germline. This CDR3 comprises 15 residues. The CDR3 sequence is CASSLAQQGNSPLHF. The CDR3 coding sequence is TGTGCCAGCAGCTTGGCCCAACAGGGAAATTCACCCCTCCACTTT.

This clone was counted only a few times. The chain joins TRBV19 to TRBJ2-1; the match to TRBD2 covers 13 bases. Germline values: CDR1 LNHDA, CDR2 SQIVND (reference sequence). The J segment lost 5 bases and the V segment lost 6 bases, leaving 7 bases of the junction unmatched. The CDR3 is 16 amino acids. The CDR3 sequence: CASSRFTSGRDNEQFF. The CDR3 DNA follows: TGTGCCAGTAGCCGCTTTACTAGCGGGAGGGACAATGAGCAGTTCTTC.

This chain joins TRBV28 and TRBJ2-1; D is uncertain. The V end was cut by 5 bases, the J end by 6 bases, with 11 bases between. The CDR3 length is 13 residues. The germline V gene encodes CDR1 MDHEN and CDR2 SYDVKM. The CDR3 here is CASSPPYVNEQFF. In DNA form, the CDR3 reads TGTGCCAGCAGTCCACCTTATGTCAATGAGCAGTTCTTC.

This clone occurred a few times. V is TRBV14 and J is TRBJ2-7, with 9 bases matching TRBD1. The J segment lost 4 bases and the V segment lost 6 bases, leaving 13 bases of the junction unmatched. Germline CDR1 and CDR2: SGHDN and FVKESK. CDR3 length: 16 residues. CDR3 sequence reads: CASSPKRGTGFYEQYF. In DNA, the CDR3 is TGTGCCAGCAGTCCGAAGAGGGGGACAGGGTTTTACGAGCAGTACTTC.

This clone came up once. This may be a read error: a much more frequent sequence differs by one nucleotide. The sample contains more than one DNA sequence encoding this CDR3. V and J are TRBV11-3 and TRBJ2-3, with unresolved D. This CDR3 comprises 11 residues. Germline lookup yields CDR1 SGHNT and CDR2 YENEEA. The germline V and J ends were trimmed by 4 bases and 3 bases, with 2 bases remaining between them. CDR3 DNA: TGTGCCAGCAGCTCTACAGATACGCAGTATTTT. It translates to CASSSTDTQYF.

The chain joins TRBV2 to TRBJ1-4, with D unresolved. CDR3 size: 11 residues. The V gene lost 5 bases and the J gene lost 4 bases, with 2 bases spanning the gap. Germline values: CDR1 SNHLY, CDR2 FYNNEI. This CDR3 is CASSFNEKLFF. Here the CDR3 DNA reads TGTGCCAGCAGTTTTAATGAAAAACTGTTTTTT. The whole variable domain, filled in from reference TRBV2 and TRBJ1-4, reads EPEVTQTPSHQVTQMGQEVILRCVPISNHLYFYWYRQILGQKVEFLVSFYNNEISEKSEIFDDQFSVERPDGSNFTLKIRSTKLEDSAMYFCASSFNEKLFFGSGTQLSVL.

This clone was counted between two and nine times. The chain recombines TRBV29-1 with TRBJ2-7; D is ambiguous. This CDR3 contains 14 residues. Trimming stripped 4 bases from V and 0 bases from J, with 13 bases between. Germline V lookup: CDR1 SQVTM, CDR2 ANQGSEA. The DNA for the CDR3 is TGCAGCGTTGCATTCGGGCAGAGCTCCTACGAGCAGTACTTC. It yields the protein CSVAFGQSSYEQYF.

This clone was observed a handful of times. The chain has TRBV2 and TRBJ2-1; 12 bases are shared with TRBD2. V was clipped by 5 bases and J by 9 bases; unmatched bases: 8. Germline assignment: CDR1 SNHLY and CDR2 FYNNEI. The CDR3 has 15 residues. The CDR3, as DNA: TGTGCCAGCAGTCCCCTAGCGGGAGGGCTTGCTGAGCAGTTCTTC. Encoded protein: CASSPLAGGLAEQFF.

This clone was found a few times. The sample holds other DNA sequences that translate to the same CDR3. V is TRBV7-2 and J is TRBJ2-1; tentatively, D is TRBD2 (6 bases). The V end was cut by 1 base, the J end by 10 bases, with 8 bases between. In germline, CDR1 is SGHTA, CDR2 FQGNSA. The CDR3 covers 12 residues. For the CDR3, the DNA is TGTGCCAGCAGCTTAGTCGGAGGGGAGCAGTTCTTC. Protein product: CASSLVGGEQFF.

In this sample, this clone turned up a few times. This chain links TRBV9 with TRBJ2-2; no clear D. The CDR3 runs to 14 residues. CDR1 SGDLS and CDR2 YYNGEE come from the germline V gene. V dropped 2 bases and J dropped 6 bases, with 11 bases sitting between them. CDR3 amino acids: CASSVATSPGELFF. In nucleotides, the CDR3 is TGTGCCAGCAGCGTTGCGACCTCCCCCGGGGAGCTGTTTTTT.

This clone was counted only a few times. V gene TRBV4-1 combines with J gene TRBJ2-7; 13 bases fit TRBD2. The CDR3 loop spans 18 amino acids. CDR1 MGHRA and CDR2 YSYEKL come from the germline V gene. V was pared by 0 bases and J by 6 bases, with 11 bases of the junction left unmatched. Here the CDR3 reads CASSQDRRGLAGRREQYF. In DNA form, the CDR3 reads TGCGCCAGCAGCCAAGACCGGCGGGGACTAGCGGGGCGTCGCGAGCAGTACTTC.

This chain connects TRBV6-5 to TRBJ2-7, with D unresolved. The CDR3 runs 14 residues. V was cut by 7 bases and J by 4 bases, with 17 bases left in between. The germline gives CDR1 MNHEY, CDR2 SVGAGI. The CDR3 protein is CASTPAPHDYEQYF. The DNA for the CDR3 is TGTGCCAGCACCCCCGCTCCTCATGATTACGAGCAGTACTTC.

The rearrangement joins TRBV6-5 to TRBJ1-2; 7 positions agree with TRBD1. The germline V gene has CDR1 MNHEY and CDR2 SVGAGI. This CDR3 is 14 amino acids long. V lost 6 bases and J lost 4; bases outside the gene matches: 8. The CDR3 DNA reads TGTGCCAGCAGCCTAACGGGACAGCTCTATGGCTACACCTTC. Translated: CASSLTGQLYGYTF.

This clone occurred a few times. The chain has TRBV27 and TRBJ2-2; possibly TRBD1 for D (6 bases). The CDR3 is made up of 14 amino acids. Germline values: CDR1 MNHEY, CDR2 SMNVEV (reference sequence). Trimming pared 3 bases from V and 3 bases from J, leaving 8 bases between. The CDR3 reads CASSLYRDTGELFF. CDR3 DNA sequence: TGTGCCAGCAGTTTGTACAGGGACACCGGGGAGCTGTTTTTT.

This clone was seen a few times. The chain links TRBV27 to TRBJ2-1; no clear D. The CDR3 sequence is 13 residues long. V lost 5 bases, J lost 13 bases, and 18 bases lay in between. The germline V gene encodes CDR1 MNHEY and CDR2 SMNVEV (reference sequence). The CDR3 DNA sequence: TGTGCCAGCAGTCTTTACCCGGGCTTCCCCCAGTTCTTC. It codes for CASSLYPGFPQFF.

The chain is built from TRBV28 and TRBJ2-6; D ambiguous. The germline V gene has CDR1 MDHEN and CDR2 SYDVKM. The CDR3 covers 13 residues. Trimming shortened V by 8 bases and J by 0 bases, and 5 bases separated the two germline ends. The CDR3 reads CASLSSGANVLTF. CDR3 bases: TGTGCCAGCCTCAGCTCTGGGGCCAACGTCCTGACTTTC.

The genes are TRBV10-3 and TRBJ2-5, with 9 bases fitting TRBD2. This CDR3 is 17 amino acids long. V was pared by 0 bases and J by 3 bases, with 8 bases of the junction left unmatched. Germline CDR1 ENHRY, CDR2 SYGVKD. The CDR3 protein is CAISESVNSGGEETQYF. CDR3 in DNA: TGTGCCATCAGTGAGTCTGTAAATAGCGGGGGAGAAGAGACCCAGTACTTC.

This clone was seen a few times. The V call is TRBV7-2, the J call TRBJ2-7; no definite D call. Germline loops: CDR1 SGHTA, CDR2 FQGNSA. CDR3 size: 13 residues. Trimming cost V 5 bases and J 0 bases, with 8 bases left between them. CDR3 region: CASSPQPSYEQYF. The CDR3 DNA follows: TGTGCCAGCAGCCCCCAGCCCTCCTACGAGCAGTACTTC.

This clone was observed a handful of times. The chain is built from TRBV29-1 and TRBJ2-6; TRBD2 agrees at 13 bases. The CDR3 contains 18 residues. Germline V gene sequence: CDR1 SQVTM, CDR2 ANQGSEA. V gave up 7 bases and J gave up 2 bases; unmatched junction bases: 11. The CDR3 spells CSAVRTSGSGTGANVLTF. CDR3 nucleotides: TGCAGCGCAGTGAGGACTAGCGGGAGTGGGACTGGGGCCAACGTCCTGACTTTC.

This clone was counted only a few times. This sequence joins TRBV5-1 and TRBJ2-5; 12 bases map to TRBD2. The V segment lost 3 bases and the J segment 5 bases; nucleotides outside the gene matches: 8. Germline CDR1 is SGHRS and CDR2 is YFSETQ. The CDR3 has 16 amino acids. The CDR3 loop is CASSSSTSGRAETQYF. DNA for the CDR3: TGCGCCAGCAGCTCCTCGACTAGCGGGAGAGCCGAGACCCAGTACTTC.

This clone has a handful of counts. The V and J genes are TRBV10-3 and TRBJ2-5; TRBD1 or TRBD2 may be the D gene (6 bases each). Germline loops: CDR1 ENHRY, CDR2 SYGVKD. CDR3 size: 14 residues. Trimming pared 6 bases from V and 6 bases from J, leaving 17 bases between. The CDR3 DNA reads as TGTGCCATCAGCCTCCAAGGGGGGCGACAGACCCAGTACTTC. This gives the protein CAISLQGGRQTQYF.

This clone was seen once. The chain recombines TRBV5-1 with TRBJ2-7; 8 bases are a match to TRBD2. The CDR3 covers 17 residues. Germline trimming cut 1 base from V and 3 bases from J; bases unmatched to any gene: 12. Germline CDR1 and CDR2: SGHRS and YFSETQ. CDR3 bases: TGCGCCAGCAGCTTGTCACAGTCTAGCGGGCCGATCTACGAGCAGTACTTC. Protein: CASSLSQSSGPIYEQYF. Complete variable domain (other parts from reference TRBV5-1 and TRBJ2-7): KAGVTQTPRYLIKTRGQQVTLSCSPISGHRSVSWYQQTPGQGLQFLFEYFSETQRNKGNFPGRFSGRQFSNSRSEMNVSTLELGDSALYLCASSLSQSSGPIYEQYFGPGTRLTVT.

This clone was picked up a small number of times. The chain carries TRBV5-1 and TRBJ1-2; TRBD1 might be the D (5 bases). Germline CDR1 SGHRS, CDR2 YFSETQ. V was trimmed by 4 bases and J by 6 bases, leaving 13 bases between them. The CDR3 spans 13 residues. Here the CDR3 reads CASSPGTPDGYTF. CDR3 nucleotides: TGCGCCAGCAGCCCCGGGACCCCGGATGGCTACACCTTC.

The chain links TRBV19 to TRBJ1-2; D perhaps matches TRBD1 (5 bases). Trimming removed 3 bases from V and 5 bases from J, with 13 bases in between. The germline gives CDR1 LNHDA, CDR2 SQIVND (reference sequence). The CDR3 extends over 14 amino acids. CDR3 nucleotide sequence: TGTGCCAGTAGTATTGACAGTAGGATGTATGGCTACACCTTC. This gives the protein CASSIDSRMYGYTF.

This chain links TRBV7-2 with TRBJ2-5, with 7 positions matching TRBD1. The trim removed 5 bases at V and 4 bases at J, leaving 7 bases unmatched. Per germline, CDR1 SGHTA and CDR2 FQGNSA. The CDR3 has 14 amino acids. DNA for the CDR3: TGTGCCAGCAGCGCATCAGGGGGTTTAGAGACCCAGTACTTC. This gives the protein CASSASGGLETQYF.